This TCR beta chain emerged from a study of T-cell memory formation after mild COVID-19. The wider study: TCR clusters largely stayed donor specific.

Between the trimmed V and J ends, which lost 3 bases and 0 bases, there was a span of 12 bases. Germline V lookup: CDR1 MNHNS, CDR2 SASEGT. The CDR3 extends over 16 amino acids. Study-wide results and caveats: Clones contracting day 15 to 85 were balanced CD4/CD8; later expanders leaned CD4+.

With regard to this clonotype: What it binds is unknown.

Sample barcodes and UMIs were carried by the TCR alpha and TCR beta cDNA libraries that 5'RACE generated with constant-segment primers. Via MiXCR, TCRdb re-called the 5' RACE reads, giving one row per CDR3 protein. Of some 340,000 distinct CDR3 sequences in the sample, about an eighth were seen once. The sequenced sample consisted of PBMCs or a T cell subset sorted from them (not recorded which). The chain couples TRBV6-1 to TRBJ2-1; perhaps TRBD1 as D (5 bases). The clonotype originates from a man between 18 and 29 years old who had mild COVID-19 (a few samples of this study predate the infection). Cell type and time point are not known. CDR3 bases: TGTGCCAGCAGTGAGTGGGGCCGCAGCTCCTACAATGAGCAGTTCTTC. Amino acid sequence: CASSEWGRSSYNEQFF.